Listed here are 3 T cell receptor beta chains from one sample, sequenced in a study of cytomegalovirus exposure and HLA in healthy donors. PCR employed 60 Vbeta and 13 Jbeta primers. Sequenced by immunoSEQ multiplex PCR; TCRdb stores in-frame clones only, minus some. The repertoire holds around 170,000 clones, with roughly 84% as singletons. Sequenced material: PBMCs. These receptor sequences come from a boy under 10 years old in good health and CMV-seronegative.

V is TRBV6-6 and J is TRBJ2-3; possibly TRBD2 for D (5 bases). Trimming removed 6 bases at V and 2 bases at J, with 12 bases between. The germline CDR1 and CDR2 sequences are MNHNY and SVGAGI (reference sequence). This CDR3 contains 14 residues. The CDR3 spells CASRLAHTTDTQYF. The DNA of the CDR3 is TGTGCCAGCAGATTAGCGCACACCACAGATACGCAGTATTTT.

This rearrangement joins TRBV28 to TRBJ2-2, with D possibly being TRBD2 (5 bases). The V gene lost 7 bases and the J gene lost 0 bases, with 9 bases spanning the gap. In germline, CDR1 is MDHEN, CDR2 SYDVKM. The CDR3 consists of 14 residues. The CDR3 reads CASNLGTNTGELFF. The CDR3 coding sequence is TGTGCCAGCAACCTCGGGACGAACACCGGGGAGCTGTTTTTT.

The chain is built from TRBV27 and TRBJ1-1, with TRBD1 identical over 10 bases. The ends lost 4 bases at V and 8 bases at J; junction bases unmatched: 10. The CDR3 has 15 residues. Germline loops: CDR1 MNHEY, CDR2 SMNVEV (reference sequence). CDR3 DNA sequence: TGTGCCAGCAGTTCTCCCGGGACAGGGGCGAGGGAAGCTTTCTTT. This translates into CASSSPGTGAREAFF.